What follows describes a single TCR beta chain. Its target is unknown. This sample was taken from a study of T cells in localized non-small cell lung cancer. Germline lookup yields CDR1 MNHEY and CDR2 SMNVEV (reference sequence). The junction had 12 bases not matched to a gene; V was cut back by 8 bases and J by 5 bases. This CDR3 contains 15 residues. Using immunoSEQ multiplex PCR, the repertoire was profiled, and TCRdb retains in-frame clones only, with some absent. The table lists 30,000 to 45,000 clones, 81% of them singletons. Findings and caveats of the study: Among the tissues sampled, uninvolved adjacent lung had the highest T cell clonality, above tumor. Longer survival (overall) was linked to higher T cell density in blood. A median about 54 of the top 100 tumor clones appeared in adjacent lung.

The TCR originated in a male donor aged 60 or over with stage II lung adenocarcinoma. The sample consisted of peripheral blood mononuclear cells, taken before any cancer treatment. J is TRBJ2-7 and V is TRBV27; TRBD1 matches 10 bases. The CDR3 coding sequence is TGTGCCAGCTTGCCGGGACAGGGGAATTCCCACGAGCAGTACTTC. This sequence encodes CASLPGQGNSHEQYF.